Below, 19 T cell receptor beta chains from the same sample are listed, as sequenced in a study of post-analysis software for immune sequencing data. Study-level results: Among five TRBV segments more frequent in patients than controls were TRBV5-6, TRBV5-1 and TRBV20-1.

These TCRs' antigens remain unknown. Prepared TCR beta cDNA libraries contained unique molecular identifiers. In TCRdb, the PCR reads were re-called with MiXCR into one record per CDR3 protein. The table records some 260,000 distinct CDR3 sequences, 30% to 45% of them present only once. Sequencing was done on a sample of blood. These receptors were taken from a girl aged 5-17 years with multiple sclerosis.

The V and J genes are TRBV27 and TRBJ2-7, with 8 bases identical to TRBD1. Germline V CDR1 and CDR2: MNHEY, SMNVEV (reference sequence). This CDR3 has 14 amino acids. The trim removed 6 bases at V and 4 bases at J, leaving 8 bases unmatched. The CDR3 DNA reads TGTGCCAGCAGGCCCAGGGGGCCCCTATACGAGCAGTACTTC. Encoded protein: CASRPRGPLYEQYF.

This sequence joins TRBV7-7 and TRBJ2-5, with 11 nucleotides matching TRBD2. V gave up 5 bases and J gave up 11 bases; unmatched junction bases: 13. Germline V gene sequence: CDR1 SSHAT, CDR2 FNYEAQ (reference sequence). The length of the CDR3 is 15 residues. The CDR3 region is CASSDLAGGHNEQYF. Here the CDR3 DNA reads TGTGCCAGCAGCGACCTAGCGGGGGGCCACAATGAGCAGTACTTC. Variable domain in full (rest from reference TRBV7-7 and TRBJ2-5): GAGVSQSPRYKVTKRGQDVTLRCDPISSHATLYWYQQALGQGPEFLTYFNYEAQPDKSGLPSDRFSAERPEGSISTLTIQRTEQRDSAMYRCASSDLAGGHNEQYFGPGTRLLVL.

To note about this clonotype: A read error may be the cause here, since a much bigger clone is one base away. The genes are TRBV11-2 and TRBJ1-1; D possibly corresponds to TRBD1 (5 bases). Germline V lookup: CDR1 SGHAT, CDR2 FQNNGV. This CDR3 spans 15 amino acids. The CDR3 reads CACSLENRWNTEAFF. The CDR3, as DNA: TGTGCCTGCAGCTTAGAAAACAGGTGGAACACTGAAGCTTTCTTT.

The sample holds a few counts of this clonotype. The chain couples TRBV6-1 to TRBJ1-4; D is undetermined. The ends were cut back, 1 base at V and 5 bases at J, with 11 bases in the middle. CDR1 is MNHNS, CDR2 SASEGT, per germline. CDR3 length: 15 amino acids. The CDR3 bases are TGTGCCAGCAGTGAAGGTACATCACGGAATGAAAAACTGTTTTTT. It translates to CASSEGTSRNEKLFF.

The sample holds many counts of this clonotype. The rearrangement joins TRBV27 to TRBJ2-5, with 7 bases aligning to TRBD1. V shed 5 bases and J 4 bases; nucleotides not matched to a gene: 7. The CDR3 contains 14 residues. Germline CDR1 is MNHEY and CDR2 is SMNVEV (reference sequence). The CDR3 protein is CASSPQTGIETQYF. The CDR3 coding sequence is TGTGCCAGCAGTCCTCAGACAGGGATAGAGACCCAGTACTTC.

As DNA, the CDR3 is TGCGCCAGCAGCCAAGATTGGCGCCAAAACGGCAATGAGCAGTTCTTC. Its protein is CASSQDWRQNGNEQFF. The chain carries TRBV4-1 and TRBJ2-1; D remains unclear. The CDR3 has 16 residues. V lost 0 bases to trimming and J lost 6 bases, with 15 bases between them. Germline CDR1 and CDR2: MGHRA and YSYEKL.

The chain has TRBV20-1 and TRBJ2-3; D unclear. Germline values: CDR1 DFQATT, CDR2 SNEGSKA (reference sequence). This CDR3 comprises 15 residues. The germline V and J ends were trimmed by 2 bases and 0 bases, with 12 bases remaining between them. The CDR3 nucleotides are TGCAGTGCTAGACCCAGTAGCCCCAGCACAGATACGCAGTATTTT. This encodes CSARPSSPSTDTQYF.

This clonotype was picked up many times. The V call is TRBV29-1, the J call TRBJ2-1; 7 bases are a match to TRBD2. The V gene end was trimmed by 6 bases and the J gene end by 7 bases; junction bases not matched to a gene: 12. The CDR3 has 14 residues. Germline V lookup: CDR1 SQVTM, CDR2 ANQGSEA. The CDR3 nucleotides read TGCAGCGTGGTAGCGGGCCTGCGGGAAAATGAGCAGTTCTTC. Its protein is CSVVAGLRENEQFF.

V and J are TRBV20-1 and TRBJ2-3, with 9 bases fitting TRBD2. CDR1 DFQATT and CDR2 SNEGSKA come from the germline V gene (reference sequence). The junction had 3 bases not matched to a gene; V was cut back by 0 bases and J by 2 bases. The CDR3 extends over 15 amino acids. This CDR3 is CSARETSGHTDTQYF. CDR3 in DNA: TGCAGTGCTAGAGAGACTAGCGGCCACACAGATACGCAGTATTTT.

This clonotype was seen ten or more times. This chain connects TRBV6-4 to TRBJ2-1; TRBD2 matches at 12 bases. In germline, CDR1 is MRHNA, CDR2 SNTAGT. J lost 11 bases, V lost 5 bases, and 10 bases had no gene match. The CDR3 has 15 amino acids. CDR3 region: CASSLGTSGQSQQFF. In DNA form, the CDR3 reads TGTGCCAGCAGTCTCGGGACTAGCGGGCAATCACAGCAGTTCTTC.

The V call is TRBV6-2 or TRBV6-3, the J call TRBJ1-4, with no clear D. V was shortened by 6 bases and J by 0 bases, with 8 bases between the two germline ends. Germline assignment: CDR1 MNHEY and CDR2 SVGEGT. The CDR3 has 14 residues. The CDR3: CASRAGTTNEKLFF. The CDR3, as DNA: TGTGCCAGCAGGGCCGGGACAACTAATGAAAAACTGTTTTTT.

A word on this clonotype: A much larger clonotype is one base distant, so this may be a read error. The V and J genes are TRBV5-1 and TRBJ2-3; 11 positions match TRBD2. J lost 5 bases, V lost 6 bases, and 11 bases had no gene match. Germline V CDR1 and CDR2: SGHRS, YFSETQ. The CDR3 runs to 16 residues. CDR3 protein: CASNHELAGVGDTQYF. In DNA, the CDR3 is TGCGCCAGCAACCACGAACTAGCGGGAGTTGGAGATACGCAGTATTTT.

This clonotype was detected ten times or more. This chain links TRBV20-1 with TRBJ2-1, with TRBD1 identical over 9 bases. Germline lookup yields CDR1 DFQATT and CDR2 SNEGSKA (reference sequence). After removal of 5 bases from V and 4 bases from J, the junction contained 6 bases not matched to a gene. The CDR3 runs 14 residues. CDR3 amino acids: CSAPGTGQYNEQFF. CDR3 DNA sequence: TGCAGTGCTCCCGGGACAGGGCAATACAATGAGCAGTTCTTC.

This clonotype was seen repeatedly, ten times or more. The CDR3 spells CATSSRQGNQPQHF. Written as DNA, the CDR3 is TGTGCCACCAGCAGCCGGCAGGGAAATCAGCCCCAGCATTTT. This sequence joins TRBV15 and TRBJ1-5, with D possibly being TRBD1 (5 bases). The CDR3 contains 14 residues. V was pared by 3 bases and J by 4 bases, with 10 bases between. Germline CDR1 reads LNHNV; CDR2 reads YYDKDF (reference sequence).

Regarding this clonotype: A much larger clone lies a single base off, so this may be a read error. The V gene is TRBV5-1, the J gene TRBJ1-2, with 9 bases fitting TRBD1. The V gene's germline CDR1 is SGHRS and CDR2 YFSETQ. The length of the CDR3 is 15 residues. Here the CDR3 reads CAGSVSTGTGYGYTF. The CDR3 nucleotides read TGCGCCGGCAGCGTGTCTACCGGGACAGGGTATGGCTACACCTTC.

This clonotype has ten or more counts. The rearrangement uses TRBV10-3 and TRBJ2-1; D is uncertain. Deletions cut 4 bases from V and 12 bases from J, with 13 bases between. This CDR3 spans 12 amino acids. Germline V gene sequence: CDR1 ENHRY, CDR2 SYGVKD. CDR3 DNA sequence: TGTGCCATCAGTGGAGAGCCGACGTGGCAGTTCTTC. Protein: CAISGEPTWQFF.

With respect to this clonotype: This may be a read error, as it is one base from a much larger clone. The CDR3 nucleotides read TGCGGTGCTAGGAGAGGAGCAGAAGGCACGCAGTATTTT. This sequence encodes CGARRGAEGTQYF. The chain has TRBV20-1 and TRBJ2-3; D is uncertain. Germline CDR1 is DFQATT and CDR2 is SNEGSKA (reference sequence). CDR3 length: 13 residues.

With regard to this clonotype: A junction end diverges from the germline sequence, so it may reflect a read error. The chain uses TRBV20-1 and TRBJ1-6, with D maybe TRBD1 (5 bases). This CDR3 contains 14 residues. The germline V gene has CDR1 DFQATT and CDR2 SNEGSKA (reference sequence). CDR3 region: CGARGDVLNSPLHF. CDR3 sequence (DNA): TGCGGTGCTAGAGGGGACGTTTTAAATTCACCCCTCCACTTT.

The rearrangement uses TRBV5-1 and TRBJ1-2; perhaps TRBD1 as D (6 bases). The germline V and J ends were trimmed by 4 bases and 6 bases, with 19 bases remaining between them. Germline V gene data show CDR1 as SGHRS and CDR2 as YFSETQ. The CDR3 runs 15 residues. This CDR3 reads CASSPYLGGPNGYTF. The CDR3, as DNA: TGCGCCAGCAGCCCCTACCTCGGGGGGCCCAATGGCTACACCTTC.